Each of the 24 T cell receptor beta chains below was sequenced from the same sample in a study of regulatory T cells in long-lasting Graves disease. Construction of TCR beta libraries relied on iRepertoire HTBI primers and on Arm-PCR targeting CDR3 regions. TCRdb processed the multiplex PCR reads anew with MiXCR; each CDR3 protein has one entry. Of under 450,000 distinct CDR3 sequences in the sample, around 24% are singletons; the top ten hold about 27%. Time point denoted: persistent/refractory GD, antithyroid drugs over 5 years with positive TRAb. Extracted PBMC RNA gave rise to the TCR library. The sequencing used peripheral blood mononuclear cells (PBMCs), collected when the disease was refractory, from a patient treated with antithyroid drugs. The source is a female donor with Graves disease.

This chain joins TRBV14 and TRBJ1-1, with D hard to call. Looked up from germline, CDR1 is SGHDN and CDR2 is FVKESK. Trimming removed 1 base at V and 7 bases at J, with 19 bases between. The CDR3 totals 16 residues. The CDR3 DNA is TGTGCCAGCAGCCAAGTGCTCGGACGGAGGAATTATGAAGCTTTCTTT. Encoded protein: CASSQVLGRRNYEAFF.

V and J are TRBV5-1 and TRBJ1-5, with 7 bases aligning to TRBD1. This CDR3 spans 16 amino acids. CDR1 SGHRS and CDR2 YFSETQ come from the germline V gene. The V and J ends lost 4 bases and 0 bases, in that order; junction bases with no gene match: 7. This chain's CDR3 is CASSLGDRYSNQPQHF. CDR3 DNA: TGCGCCAGCAGCCTAGGGGACAGATATAGCAATCAGCCCCAGCATTTT. The full variable domain, with the rest looked up from reference TRBV5-1 and TRBJ1-5, is KAGVTQTPRYLIKTRGQQVTLSCSPISGHRSVSWYQQTPGQGLQFLFEYFSETQRNKGNFPGRFSGRQFSNSRSEMNVSTLELGDSALYLCASSLGDRYSNQPQHFGDGTRLSIL.

This chain connects TRBV27 to TRBJ2-5, with 9 bases matching TRBD1. CDR3 size: 15 residues. CDR1 MNHEY and CDR2 SMNVEV come from the germline V gene (reference sequence). The V gene end was trimmed by 4 bases and the J gene end by 3 bases; junction bases not matched to a gene: 6. DNA for the CDR3: TGTGCCAGCAGTTCCCCCGGGACAGGGAAAGAGACCCAGTACTTC. Its protein is CASSSPGTGKETQYF.

This clonotype has a handful of counts. This sequence joins TRBV7-3 and TRBJ1-6; D might be TRBD1 (5 bases). CDR3 length equals 14 residues. V was clipped by 5 bases and J by 10 bases, with 15 bases between them. Germline CDR1 and CDR2: SGHTA and FQGTGA. CDR3 nucleotide sequence: TGTGCCAGCAGCCCCGCCGGGGGAGGCTCACCCCTCCACTTT. This sequence encodes CASSPAGGGSPLHF. Looking up the rest from reference TRBV7-3 and TRBJ1-6 gives the full variable domain: GAGVSQTPSNKVTEKGKYVELRCDPISGHTALYWYRQSLGQGPEFLIYFQGTGAADDSGLPNDRFFAVRPEGSVSTLKIQRTERGDSAVYLCASSPAGGGSPLHFGNGTRLTVT.

This clonotype occurred a few times. The genes are TRBV25-1 and TRBJ1-2; the match to TRBD1 covers 8 bases. V shed 1 base and J 4 bases; nucleotides not matched to a gene: 5. Per the germline V gene, CDR1 is MGHDK and CDR2 is SYGVNS. The CDR3 runs to 15 residues. For the CDR3, the DNA is TGTGCCAGCAGTGAATCGCAGGGGGCCGGCTATGGCTACACCTTC. Encoded protein: CASSESQGAGYGYTF.

This clonotype was seen a few times. The rearrangement links TRBV19 to TRBJ1-1; no clear D. Trimming took 3 bases from V and 4 from J, leaving 12 bases between them. Looked up from germline, CDR1 is LNHDA and CDR2 is SQIVND (reference sequence). CDR3 length: 14 amino acids. The CDR3 region is CASSIWSQTTEAFF. The CDR3 DNA reads TGTGCCAGTAGTATTTGGTCCCAAACCACTGAAGCTTTCTTT.

The chain couples TRBV5-4 to TRBJ1-5; D is ambiguous. The CDR3 loop spans 14 amino acids. From germline, CDR1 is SGHNT and CDR2 YYREEE (reference sequence). Trimming took 4 bases from V and 2 from J, leaving 10 bases between them. The CDR3 loop is CASSPRPGNQPQHF. The CDR3 DNA sequence: TGTGCCAGCAGCCCCCGGCCTGGCAATCAGCCCCAGCATTTT.

This clonotype was found a few times. DNA for the CDR3: TGTGCCAGCAGCTTAGCCACCGGGATCTCCTACGAGCAGTACTTC. Protein: CASSLATGISYEQYF. The chain links TRBV7-2 to TRBJ2-7; D might be TRBD2 (5 bases). Trimming stripped 0 bases from V and 0 bases from J, with 9 bases between. This CDR3 is 15 amino acids long. Germline CDR1 and CDR2: SGHTA and FQGNSA.

This clonotype was seen repeatedly, ten times or more. The rearrangement joins TRBV30 to TRBJ2-7, with TRBD2 identical over 7 bases. Germline trimming cut 5 bases from V and 0 bases from J; bases unmatched to any gene: 1. Per the germline V gene, CDR1 is GTSNPN and CDR2 is SVGIG (reference sequence). The CDR3 spans 12 residues. CDR3 bases: TGTGCCTGGGGGGACTACTCCTACGAGCAGTACTTC. Its translation is CAWGDYSYEQYF.

The rearrangement joins TRBV20-1 to TRBJ2-3; 9 bases map to TRBD2. CDR1 and CDR2 (germline): DFQATT, SNEGSKA (reference sequence). The CDR3 has 15 amino acids. The CDR3 nucleotides are TGCAGCGTTGAATACCTAGCGGGACGCACAGATACGCAGTATTTT. Its translation: CSVEYLAGRTDTQYF.

This clonotype was found a few times. The V and J genes are TRBV5-1 and TRBJ2-2; the D is unclear. CDR3 length equals 14 residues. Germline CDR1 reads SGHRS; CDR2 reads YFSETQ. This CDR3 is CEAALSHNTGELFF. CDR3 nucleotide sequence: TGCGAGGCAGCTTTATCACATAACACCGGGGAGCTGTTTTTT.

This clonotype appeared many times. The chain combines TRBV7-2 with TRBJ2-7; D not resolved. Germline lookup yields CDR1 SGHTA and CDR2 FQGNSA. There are 11 residues in the CDR3. V was pared by 5 bases and J by 7 bases, with 9 bases between. CDR3 nucleotide sequence: TGTGCCAGCAGCGCGTCTAAGGAGCAGTACTTC. It codes for CASSASKEQYF.

The chain combines TRBV2 with TRBJ1-5; 7 bases map to TRBD1. The CDR3 loop spans 17 amino acids. V was clipped by 4 bases and J by 6 bases; unmatched bases: 15. CDR1 and CDR2 (germline): SNHLY, FYNNEI. CDR3 coding DNA: TGTGCCAGCAGTGGCCGGGACAGAGCGTCGGCCTCTCAGCCCCAGCATTTT. Its protein product is CASSGRDRASASQPQHF.

This clonotype was counted only a few times. Written as DNA, the CDR3 is TGTGCCAGCTCACCGATTCCGATAACCGATGGAAACACCATATATTTT. Its translation is CASSPIPITDGNTIYF. The chain employs TRBV18 and TRBJ1-3; D unresolved. Germline V lookup: CDR1 KGHSH, CDR2 LQKENI. This CDR3 comprises 16 residues. Trimming left V 3 bases short and J 3 bases short, with 15 bases between. Supplemented by reference TRBV18 and TRBJ1-3, the full variable domain reads NAGVMQNPRHLVRRRGQEARLRCSPMKGHSHVYWYRQLPEEGLKFMVYLQKENIIDESGMPKERFSAEFPKEGPSILRIQQVVRGDSAAYFCASSPIPITDGNTIYFGEGSWLTVV.

The J gene is TRBJ1-6, the V gene TRBV9; D remains ambiguous. Per germline, CDR1 SGDLS and CDR2 YYNGEE. V was trimmed by 3 bases and J by 4 bases, leaving 11 bases between them. This CDR3 has 15 amino acids. CDR3 loop: CASSAELPYNSPLHF. The CDR3 DNA reads as TGTGCCAGCAGCGCTGAGTTACCGTATAATTCACCCCTCCACTTT.

This clonotype came up a few times. J is TRBJ2-5 and V is TRBV19, with D unclear. CDR1 and CDR2 from the germline V gene are LNHDA and SQIVND (reference sequence). The CDR3 spans 13 residues. The ends were cut back, 5 bases at V and 0 bases at J, with 7 bases in the middle. CDR3 protein: CASSAADQETQYF. The CDR3 nucleotides read TGTGCCAGTAGTGCCGCGGACCAAGAGACCCAGTACTTC. The full variable domain, rest sourced from reference TRBV19 and TRBJ2-5, is DGGITQSPKYLFRKEGQNVTLSCEQNLNHDAMYWYRQDPGQGLRLIYYSQIVNDFQKGDIAEGYSVSREKKESFPLTVTSAQKNPTAFYLCASSAADQETQYFGPGTRLLVL.

This clonotype came up many times. The rearrangement links TRBV5-1 to TRBJ2-7; TRBD2 aligns across 10 bases. Losses at the gene ends were 5 bases for V and 3 bases for J; bases not matched to a gene: 8. CDR1 SGHRS and CDR2 YFSETQ come from the germline V gene. This CDR3 is 15 amino acids long. This CDR3 reads CASSSDWTSGYEQYF. In nucleotides, the CDR3 is TGCGCCAGCAGTTCAGACTGGACTAGCGGCTACGAGCAGTACTTC.

This clonotype was observed a few times. This sequence joins TRBV12-3 or TRBV12-4 and TRBJ1-1, with a weak D call TRBD1 (5 bases). V was shortened by 1 base and J by 4 bases, with 13 bases between the two germline ends. The CDR3 totals 15 residues. The CDR3 region has the DNA TGTGCCAGCAGTTTAGTGGGGCCCCCCCGCACTGAAGCTTTCTTT. It encodes CASSLVGPPRTEAFF.

The table lists this clonotype with a few counts. The chain combines TRBV2 with TRBJ1-6; tentative D call: TRBD1 (5 bases). Germline V gene data show CDR1 as SNHLY and CDR2 as FYNNEI. V lost 4 bases to trimming and J lost 2 bases, with 9 bases between them. The CDR3 is 15 residues long. The CDR3 loop reads CASSGTFTYNSPLHF. In DNA form, the CDR3 reads TGTGCCAGCAGTGGGACATTCACCTATAATTCACCCCTCCACTTT.

This clonotype was seen ten or more times. This chain joins TRBV28 and TRBJ2-4; D may be TRBD2 (5 bases). CDR1 and CDR2 from the germline V gene are MDHEN and SYDVKM. Deletions cut 5 bases from V and 1 base from J, with 9 bases between. The CDR3 contains 14 residues. The CDR3 bases are TGTGCCAGCAGTCCTCAGCGGGCCAAAAACATTCAGTACTTC. This codes for CASSPQRAKNIQYF.

The chain has TRBV7-2 and TRBJ2-1; possible D gene TRBD2, 6 bases. Germline V gene data show CDR1 as SGHTA and CDR2 as FQGNSA. V dropped 4 bases and J dropped 1 base, with 11 bases sitting between them. The CDR3 totals 15 residues. This chain's CDR3 is CASSSRRGSYNEQFF. The CDR3 coding sequence is TGTGCCAGCAGCTCTCGTCGGGGGTCCTACAATGAGCAGTTCTTC.

About this clonotype itself: This is likely an artifact of a read error, given a far larger clone one base away. The chain joins TRBV11-1 to TRBJ2-7; possible D gene TRBD2, 6 bases. The germline gives CDR1 SGHAT, CDR2 FQDESV (reference sequence). The CDR3 totals 16 residues. The CDR3 loop reads CTSSLEGGHPRYEQYF. As DNA, the CDR3 is TGTACCAGCAGCTTAGAGGGAGGACACCCAAGGTACGAGCAGTACTTC.

This clonotype has a handful of counts. CDR3 residues: CASSQTNTGELFF. CDR3 coding DNA: TGTGCCAGCTCACAAACGAACACCGGGGAGCTGTTTTTT. The V call is TRBV18, the J call TRBJ2-2; D ambiguous. Looked up from germline, CDR1 is KGHSH and CDR2 is LQKENI. Trimming took 4 bases from V and 0 from J, leaving 3 bases between them. The CDR3 has 13 residues.

The chain couples TRBV6-1 to TRBJ2-2; D may be TRBD1 (6 bases). With 4 bases removed from V and 0 bases from J, the gap between germline ends came to 12 bases. Germline lookup yields CDR1 MNHNS and CDR2 SASEGT. The CDR3 is 16 residues long. The DNA of the CDR3 is TGTGCCAGCAGTGCCTTAGGGGGAGCGAACACCGGGGAGCTGTTTTTT. This gives the protein CASSALGGANTGELFF.